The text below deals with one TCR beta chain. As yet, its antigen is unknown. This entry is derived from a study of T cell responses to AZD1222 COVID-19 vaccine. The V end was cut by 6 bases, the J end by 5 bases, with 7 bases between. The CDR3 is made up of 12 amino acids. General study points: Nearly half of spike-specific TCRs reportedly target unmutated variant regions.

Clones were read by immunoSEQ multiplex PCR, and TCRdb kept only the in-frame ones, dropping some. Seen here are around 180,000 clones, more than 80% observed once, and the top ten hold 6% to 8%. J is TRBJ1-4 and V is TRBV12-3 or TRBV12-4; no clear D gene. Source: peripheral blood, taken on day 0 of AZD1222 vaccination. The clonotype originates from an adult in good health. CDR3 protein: CASSSVNEKLFF. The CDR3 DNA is TGTGCCAGCAGCAGCGTGAATGAAAAACTGTTTTTT.